The clone carrying this T cell receptor beta chain was seen once. The entry originates in a study of blood T cell repertoires in COVID-19. Method: immunoSEQ multiplex PCR; TCRdb's copy keeps in-frame clones and lacks some. The table has roughly 150,000 clones, over 75% seen once. The origin of this receptor is a man in his 70s with acute or convalescent COVID-19. The sample taken for sequencing was peripheral blood.

CDR3 DNA sequence: TGTGCCAGCAGCTTAGTAACGGGGGAGACCCAGTACTTC. Encoded protein: CASSLVTGETQYF. The chain carries TRBV7-7 and TRBJ2-5; D is possibly TRBD2 (5 bases). Trimming cost V 1 base and J 5 bases, with 8 bases left between them. Germline CDR1 reads SSHAT; CDR2 reads FNYEAQ (reference sequence). The CDR3 spans 13 residues.